Presented here are 27 T cell receptor beta chains from one specimen sequenced in a study of blood T cell repertoires in COVID-19. Repertoires were generated with immunoSEQ multiplex PCR, while TCRdb's copy carries only in-frame clones and drops some. The data show about 59,000 clones, roughly 90% seen once. The specimen sequenced was peripheral blood. These receptor sequences come from a man aged 80 or over with acute or convalescent COVID-19.

The V call is TRBV2, the J call TRBJ1-3; D not certain. V was trimmed by 6 bases and J by 9 bases, leaving 24 bases between them. The CDR3 covers 16 residues. Germline V CDR1 and CDR2: SNHLY, FYNNEI. CDR3 DNA sequence: TGTGCCAGCAGCCGAACTCGGCCGGCGGTTGGAGGCACCATATATTTT. As protein: CASSRTRPAVGGTIYF.

This clone was recorded a few times. V usage is TRBV5-4 and J usage is TRBJ2-7, with a possible D match to TRBD2 (5 bases). V dropped 1 base and J dropped 4 bases, with 12 bases sitting between them. The CDR3 contains 14 residues. The germline CDR1 and CDR2 sequences are SGHNT and YYREEE (reference sequence). CDR3 protein: CASSLSGNSYEQYF. In nucleotides, the CDR3 is TGTGCCAGCAGCTTGTCGGGGAACTCTTACGAGCAGTACTTC.

V usage is TRBV2 and J usage is TRBJ1-1; D is unclear. Germline V gives CDR1 SNHLY, CDR2 FYNNEI. V was trimmed by 4 bases and J by 1 base, leaving 13 bases between them. CDR3 length: 15 amino acids. DNA for the CDR3: TGTGCCAGCAGTGGGGCCCCAGTAGGGAACACTGAAGCTTTCTTT. Translation: CASSGAPVGNTEAFF.

The chain has TRBV6-5 and TRBJ2-7, with D maybe TRBD1 (6 bases). Trimming shortened V by 6 bases and J by 0 bases, and 12 bases separated the two germline ends. Per the germline V gene, CDR1 is MNHEY and CDR2 is SVGAGI. This CDR3 has 14 amino acids. CDR3 protein: CASRRTAISYEQYF. In DNA form, the CDR3 reads TGTGCCAGCAGAAGGACAGCAATCTCCTACGAGCAGTACTTC.

V usage is TRBV5-1 and J usage is TRBJ2-3, with 8 bases fitting TRBD2. Losses at the gene ends were 5 bases for V and 6 bases for J; bases not matched to a gene: 11. Germline V gene lookup returns CDR1 SGHRS and CDR2 YFSETQ. CDR3 length: 15 amino acids. In DNA form, the CDR3 reads TGCGCCAGCAGGGCTGTCAGCGGGGGAATTGATACGCAGTATTTT. Protein sequence: CASRAVSGGIDTQYF. Variable domain in full (rest from reference TRBV5-1 and TRBJ2-3): KAGVTQTPRYLIKTRGQQVTLSCSPISGHRSVSWYQQTPGQGLQFLFEYFSETQRNKGNFPGRFSGRQFSNSRSEMNVSTLELGDSALYLCASRAVSGGIDTQYFGPGTRLTVL.

This clone appeared a single time. V and J are TRBV28 and TRBJ2-5, with D maybe TRBD2 (6 bases). V lost 6 bases to trimming and J lost 5 bases, with 13 bases between them. The CDR3 totals 13 residues. Germline V gives CDR1 MDHEN, CDR2 SYDVKM. Written as DNA, the CDR3 is TGTGCCAGCAGCCCCCCGGGGGTGGAGACCCAGTACTTC. Encoded protein: CASSPPGVETQYF.

The rearrangement uses TRBV7-8 and TRBJ1-2, with unresolved D. The CDR3 is made up of 15 amino acids. With 5 bases removed from V and 1 base from J, the gap between germline ends came to 14 bases. Per germline, CDR1 SGHVS and CDR2 FQNEAQ. The CDR3 loop is CASSPYGPGNYGYTF. CDR3 bases: TGTGCCAGCAGCCCCTATGGGCCTGGTAACTATGGCTACACCTTC.

The rearrangement links TRBV7-2 to TRBJ2-7; 12 bases are a match to TRBD2. The CDR3 loop spans 14 amino acids. Germline V gene lookup returns CDR1 SGHTA and CDR2 FQGNSA. The junction had 4 bases not matched to a gene; V was cut back by 7 bases and J by 3 bases. Here the CDR3 DNA reads TGTGCCAGCAAAGGACTAGCGGGGAGCTACGAGCAGTACTTC. Translated, it gives CASKGLAGSYEQYF.

The V call is TRBV10-3, the J call TRBJ2-1, with D perhaps matching TRBD2 (6 bases). V was trimmed by 1 base and J by 9 bases, leaving 13 bases between them. Germline lookup yields CDR1 ENHRY and CDR2 SYGVKD. The CDR3 is 14 amino acids. CDR3 DNA sequence: TGTGCCATCAGTGAGTTGGGCGGGGACGGTGAGCAGTTCTTC. Translated, it gives CAISELGGDGEQFF.

The rearrangement joins TRBV7-9 to TRBJ2-3; 11 bases are a match to TRBD2. CDR3 size: 15 residues. Trimming cost V 1 base and J 5 bases; bases outside gene matches: 2. Germline-derived CDR1 and CDR2 are SEHNR and FQNEAQ (reference sequence). This CDR3 is CASSLGGTSGDTQYF. The CDR3 nucleotides read TGTGCCAGCAGCTTAGGTGGGACTAGCGGAGATACGCAGTATTTT.

The chain couples TRBV5-1 to TRBJ1-1; 8 bases align to TRBD1. Germline V gene data show CDR1 as SGHRS and CDR2 as YFSETQ. The V segment lost 4 bases and the J segment 3 bases; nucleotides outside the gene matches: 8. The CDR3 has 15 amino acids. The CDR3 nucleotides read TGCGCCAGCAGCCGGGCCAGGGGGCAGGACACTGAAGCTTTCTTT. Amino acids: CASSRARGQDTEAFF.

The V call is TRBV7-6, the J call TRBJ2-7, with D uncertain. Germline V CDR1 and CDR2: SGHVS, FNYEAQ. The ends were cut back, 0 bases at V and 3 bases at J, with 12 bases in the middle. The CDR3 has 15 residues. In DNA form, the CDR3 reads TGTGCCAGCAGCTTAGCCGGTGACACTGACTACGAGCAGTACTTC. Translated, it gives CASSLAGDTDYEQYF.

The rearrangement uses TRBV2 and TRBJ2-1, with D possibly matching TRBD2 (6 bases). The CDR3 contains 14 residues. CDR1 and CDR2 (germline): SNHLY, FYNNEI. Trimming removed 3 bases from V and 0 bases from J, with 6 bases in between. CDR3 sequence: CASSEDYSYNEQFF. CDR3 DNA sequence: TGTGCCAGCAGTGAGGACTACTCCTACAATGAGCAGTTCTTC.

The J gene is TRBJ1-5, the V gene TRBV6-4, with no clear D. CDR1 and CDR2 (germline): MRHNA, SNTAGT. The V gene lost 8 bases and the J gene lost 0 bases, with 8 bases spanning the gap. The CDR3 sequence is 13 residues long. The CDR3 is CASSQDSNQPQHF. The DNA for the CDR3 is TGTGCCAGCTCTCAGGATAGCAATCAGCCCCAGCATTTT.

This clone was seen a handful of times. The chain carries TRBV6-4 and TRBJ2-1, with D possibly being TRBD2 (5 bases). CDR3 size: 16 residues. Germline assignment: CDR1 MRHNA and CDR2 SNTAGT. The V end was cut by 10 bases, the J end by 0 bases, with 19 bases between. The CDR3 reads CATIFARTFSYNEQFF. CDR3 DNA: TGTGCCACCATCTTTGCGCGGACTTTCTCCTACAATGAGCAGTTCTTC.

This clone was seen just once. The V call is TRBV3-1 (or the pseudogene TRBV3-2), the J call TRBJ1-1; TRBD1 agrees at 7 bases. The CDR3 loop spans 15 amino acids. Per germline, CDR1 LGHDT and CDR2 YNNKEL (reference sequence). The ends lost 1 base at V and 7 bases at J; junction bases unmatched: 9. The CDR3 region has the DNA TGTGCCAGCAGCCAAGGCAGGGGGGCAGGGTATGAAGCTTTCTTT. Protein sequence: CASSQGRGAGYEAFF.

The CDR3 DNA sequence: TGTGCCAGCAGACCCTCTGGAGGCAATCAGCCCCAGCATTTT. This encodes CASRPSGGNQPQHF. The V and J genes are TRBV6-5 and TRBJ1-5, with unresolved D. This CDR3 has 14 amino acids. Germline V CDR1 and CDR2: MNHEY, SVGAGI. V dropped 6 bases and J dropped 2 bases, with 11 bases sitting between them.

The rearrangement links TRBV20-1 to TRBJ2-7; D is perhaps TRBD2 (5 bases). V lost 2 bases and J lost 6, with 8 bases in between. Germline V gene sequence: CDR1 DFQATT, CDR2 SNEGSKA (reference sequence). The CDR3 sequence is 11 residues long. CDR3: CSARLGGEQYF. The CDR3 bases are TGCAGTGCTAGATTAGGAGGCGAGCAGTACTTC.

The V gene is TRBV9, the J gene TRBJ2-1; 7 bases agree with TRBD2. V gave up 3 bases and J gave up 1 base; unmatched junction bases: 4. The CDR3 totals 15 residues. The germline CDR1 and CDR2 sequences are SGDLS and YYNGEE. This CDR3 reads CASSERLASYNEQFF. DNA of the CDR3: TGTGCCAGCAGCGAAAGACTAGCTTCCTACAATGAGCAGTTCTTC.

The chain uses TRBV11-2 and TRBJ2-1; TRBD2 aligns across 11 bases. CDR1 and CDR2 from the germline V gene are SGHAT and FQNNGV. V lost 6 bases, J lost 2 bases, and 3 bases stayed unmatched. This CDR3 comprises 15 residues. In nucleotides, the CDR3 is TGTGCCAGCAGGATAGCGGGGGGGCCCTACAATGAGCAGTTCTTC. Amino acid sequence: CASRIAGGPYNEQFF.

This clone turned up a few times. J is TRBJ2-7 and V is TRBV27; 8 bases map to TRBD2. The junction had 6 bases not matched to a gene; V was cut back by 8 bases and J by 3 bases. In germline, CDR1 is MNHEY, CDR2 SMNVEV (reference sequence). The length of the CDR3 is 13 residues. In DNA form, the CDR3 reads TGTGCCAGCCAGCGGGGGCCCAACTACGAGCAGTACTTC. This codes for CASQRGPNYEQYF.

This chain links TRBV6-6 with TRBJ1-6; TRBD1 is a possible D gene (6 bases). Germline V gene data show CDR1 as MNHNY and CDR2 as SVGAGI (reference sequence). Trimming shortened V by 6 bases and J by 0 bases, and 12 bases separated the two germline ends. The CDR3 has 16 residues. CDR3 nucleotide sequence: TGTGCCAGCAGCCGATCGGACAGCTCCTATAATTCACCCCTCCACTTT. The encoded protein is CASSRSDSSYNSPLHF.

V usage is TRBV18 and J usage is TRBJ2-7; TRBD1 agrees at 9 bases. The CDR3 runs 13 residues. V shed 4 bases and J 3 bases; nucleotides not matched to a gene: 1. Per germline, CDR1 KGHSH and CDR2 LQKENI. The CDR3 DNA follows: TGTGCCAGCTCACGGGACAGGGTCTACGAGCAGTACTTC. This translates into CASSRDRVYEQYF.

The genes are TRBV7-9 and TRBJ1-6; 9 nucleotides align to TRBD1. Germline CDR1 is SEHNR and CDR2 is FQNEAQ (reference sequence). CDR3 size: 14 residues. With 6 bases clipped from V and 7 bases from J, the junction kept 4 bases outside the gene matches. The CDR3 protein is CASRGTGNNSPLHF. The CDR3 nucleotides are TGTGCCAGCAGAGGGACAGGGAACAATTCACCCCTCCACTTT.

V gene TRBV5-6 combines with J gene TRBJ2-3; D is perhaps TRBD1 (5 bases). With 1 base removed from V and 2 bases from J, the gap between germline ends came to 11 bases. The CDR3 runs to 15 residues. Germline CDR1 SGHDT, CDR2 YYEEEE. The CDR3 sequence: CASSLQQGVTDTQYF. The CDR3 coding sequence is TGTGCCAGCAGCTTGCAGCAGGGTGTCACAGATACGCAGTATTTT.

This rearrangement joins TRBV7-2 to TRBJ2-5, with 10 bases aligning to TRBD2. CDR3 size: 16 residues. Losses at the gene ends were 0 bases for V and 5 bases for J; bases not matched to a gene: 6. CDR1 and CDR2 (germline): SGHTA, FQGNSA. CDR3 DNA sequence: TGTGCCAGCAGCTTAGCGGTAGCGGGGGGCCAGGAGACCCAGTACTTC. It is translated as CASSLAVAGGQETQYF.

This clone has a single count. The chain carries TRBV3-1 (or the pseudogene TRBV3-2) and TRBJ2-1; D call uncertain. The CDR3 extends over 13 amino acids. V lost 6 bases to trimming and J lost 0 bases, with 6 bases between them. Per the germline V gene, CDR1 is LGHDT and CDR2 is YNNKEL (reference sequence). CDR3 amino acids: CASRARSYNEQFF. The CDR3 nucleotides are TGTGCCAGCAGGGCCCGCTCCTACAATGAGCAGTTCTTC.